These 25 T cell receptor beta chains were sequenced from one sample in a study of CD4 T cell repertoires in COVID-19 (dated by TCRdb to about 2021). The library was produced with the immunoSEQ multiplex PCR assay. Imported from immuneACCESS, the table was reduced by TCRdb to in-frame sequences with V and J called. These copies leave out some clones; in studies compared against another copy, an unresolved V gene accounts for under half, and the cause of the remainder is not known. The table for this sample lists fewer than 25,000 clones; around 86% of them were counted only once. Roughly 0.58% of the sample is held by the ten biggest clonotypes. Memory T cell samples that were not cultured were sequenced immediately after ex vivo isolation. The source was central memory CD4+ T cells from blood, collected before the COVID-19 pandemic. According to the study, the label for this sample's cell subset or site signals: CD4+ T central memory cells. These receptor sequences come from a human donor who had COVID-19.

This rearrangement joins TRBV19 to TRBJ2-5; 8 nucleotides align to TRBD2. Germline V lookup: CDR1 LNHDA, CDR2 SQIVND (reference sequence). Losses at the gene ends were 6 bases for V and 1 base for J; bases not matched to a gene: 4. The CDR3 has 14 amino acids. CDR3 DNA sequence: TGTGCCAGTAGCGGCGGGGGGATCCAAGAGACCCAGTACTTC. This translates into CASSGGGIQETQYF.

The chain has TRBV7-8 and TRBJ2-1, with 12 bases matching TRBD2. Germline loops: CDR1 SGHVS, CDR2 FQNEAQ. Germline trimming cut 5 bases from V and 9 bases from J; bases unmatched to any gene: 8. There are 15 residues in the CDR3. The CDR3 loop is CASSPLAGGTPEQFF. CDR3 sequence (DNA): TGTGCCAGCAGCCCTCTAGCGGGAGGGACACCTGAGCAGTTCTTC.

The V and J genes are TRBV30 and TRBJ1-2, with a weak D call TRBD1 (5 bases). From germline, CDR1 is GTSNPN and CDR2 SVGIG (reference sequence). Trimming left V 7 bases short and J 4 bases short, with 16 bases between. The CDR3 covers 13 residues. This CDR3 is CAYLRQSGYGYTF. The CDR3 DNA reads as TGTGCCTACCTACGACAGTCTGGCTATGGCTACACCTTC.

The V gene is TRBV19, the J gene TRBJ1-5; D may be TRBD1 (6 bases). Trimming left V 7 bases short and J 2 bases short, with 18 bases between. Germline CDR1 LNHDA, CDR2 SQIVND (reference sequence). This CDR3 spans 16 amino acids. DNA of the CDR3: TGTGCCAGTAACGACCCCCGGGCAGGGGGCAATCAGCCCCAGCATTTT. This gives the protein CASNDPRAGGNQPQHF.

This clone was detected once. This chain joins TRBV7-2 and TRBJ2-2, with D possibly being TRBD2 (6 bases). The CDR3 loop spans 15 amino acids. CDR1 and CDR2 from the germline V gene are SGHTA and FQGNSA. Between the trimmed V and J ends, which lost 5 bases and 7 bases, there was a span of 17 bases. The CDR3 nucleotides are TGTGCCAGCAGCACACGACTAGGTCAGGTCGGGGAGCTGTTTTTT. It yields the protein CASSTRLGQVGELFF.

This chain links TRBV28 with TRBJ2-3; 11 bases are shared with TRBD1. CDR1 is MDHEN and CDR2 is SYDVKM in the germline V gene. The length of the CDR3 is 13 residues. The J segment lost 3 bases and the V segment lost 8 bases, leaving 1 base of the junction unmatched. The CDR3 DNA reads as TGTGCCAGCGGGACAGGGGGTACAGATACGCAGTATTTT. Its protein product is CASGTGGTDTQYF.

The genes are TRBV19 and TRBJ1-2, with TRBD1 matching over 8 bases. The CDR3 totals 13 residues. From germline, CDR1 is LNHDA and CDR2 SQIVND (reference sequence). After removal of 5 bases from V and 4 bases from J, the junction contained 3 bases not matched to a gene. This chain's CDR3 is CASSLQGAYGYTF. DNA for the CDR3: TGTGCCAGTAGTCTTCAGGGGGCCTATGGCTACACCTTC.

J is TRBJ1-5 and V is TRBV18; 7 bases agree with TRBD1. The trim removed 4 bases at V and 4 bases at J, leaving 4 bases unmatched. Germline V gene sequence: CDR1 KGHSH, CDR2 LQKENI. The CDR3 length is 14 residues. The CDR3 protein is CASSQDRVNQPQHF. The CDR3 nucleotides are TGTGCCAGCTCACAAGACAGGGTGAATCAGCCCCAGCATTTT.

The chain carries TRBV29-1 and TRBJ1-1, with TRBD1 matching over 11 bases. The CDR3 runs to 12 residues. V dropped 7 bases and J dropped 5; count of bases not matched to a gene: 3. Germline assignment: CDR1 SQVTM and CDR2 ANQGSEA. In nucleotides, the CDR3 is TGCAGCGGGGGGGACAGGGGGACTGAAGCTTTCTTT. Amino acids: CSGGDRGTEAFF.

The CDR3 is CASSVASGPFFEAFF. CDR3 DNA sequence: TGTGCCAGCAGCGTAGCTAGCGGACCCTTCTTCGAAGCTTTCTTT. The chain carries TRBV9 and TRBJ1-1; D gene ambiguous. CDR1 and CDR2 (germline): SGDLS, YYNGEE. The CDR3 spans 15 residues. The V end lost 0 bases, the J end lost 8 bases, and 17 bases lay between the germline ends.

The J gene is TRBJ1-1, the V gene TRBV18, with D possibly being TRBD1 (5 bases). V was pared by 3 bases and J by 4 bases, with 12 bases between. Germline CDR1 and CDR2: KGHSH and LQKENI. This CDR3 region has 14 residues. In DNA form, the CDR3 reads TGTGCCAGCTCACCTATCATGGGGCGCACTGAAGCTTTCTTT. Its protein product is CASSPIMGRTEAFF. Full variable domain (outside the CDR3, taken from reference TRBV18 and TRBJ1-1): NAGVMQNPRHLVRRRGQEARLRCSPMKGHSHVYWYRQLPEEGLKFMVYLQKENIIDESGMPKERFSAEFPKEGPSILRIQQVVRGDSAAYFCASSPIMGRTEAFFGQGTRLTVV.

This clone has only one observation. V is TRBV28 and J is TRBJ1-2; a weak D match, TRBD1 (6 bases). V lost 3 bases, J lost 0 bases, and 8 bases lay in between. The germline gives CDR1 MDHEN, CDR2 SYDVKM. CDR3 length equals 14 residues. The CDR3 loop reads CASSFTGSNYGYTF. Here the CDR3 DNA reads TGTGCCAGCAGTTTCACAGGGTCTAACTATGGCTACACCTTC.

The chain couples TRBV5-4 to TRBJ2-3; 11 bases agree with TRBD2. V shed 4 bases, J shed 3 bases, and the junction held 7 bases outside the gene matches. Germline CDR1 and CDR2: SGHNT and YYREEE (reference sequence). This CDR3 region has 16 residues. CDR3 bases: TGTGCCAGCAGCCTGATAGCGGGAGGGGGAACAGATACGCAGTATTTT. Protein product: CASSLIAGGGTDTQYF.

The chain employs TRBV7-2 and TRBJ2-2, with a possible D match to TRBD2 (6 bases). V lost 4 bases and J lost 7, with 13 bases in between. Germline CDR1 and CDR2: SGHTA and FQGNSA. The CDR3 is made up of 14 amino acids. The chain's CDR3 is CASSWGLAGGELFF. In nucleotides, the CDR3 is TGTGCCAGCAGCTGGGGACTCGCCGGCGGGGAGCTGTTTTTT.

Comments on this clone: At one of its ends the junction is not consistent with the germline gene, which may arise from a read error. This rearrangement joins TRBV7-8 to TRBJ2-7; 8 nucleotides match TRBD1. The germline V gene has CDR1 SGHVS and CDR2 FQNEAQ. The CDR3 runs 12 residues. The chain's CDR3 is CASSFAGQGESF. The CDR3 region has the DNA TGTGCCAGCAGCTTCGCAGGACAGGGCGAGTCCTTC.

J is TRBJ2-7 and V is TRBV7-9; 9 bases match TRBD2. Germline values: CDR1 SEHNR, CDR2 FQNEAQ (reference sequence). CDR3 size: 14 residues. V trimming: 5 bases; J trimming: 7 bases; junction bases outside the gene matches: 9. The CDR3 bases are TGTGCCAGCAGCCCGAGCGGGAGGTCGGGGGAGCAGTACTTC. This translates into CASSPSGRSGEQYF.

This chain links TRBV6-1 with TRBJ1-2; D remains unclear. V gave up 0 bases and J gave up 3 bases, with 11 bases separating them. Germline CDR1 and CDR2: MNHNS and SASEGT. This CDR3 region has 15 residues. CDR3 sequence: CASSEAVRTDYGYTF. CDR3 nucleotide sequence: TGTGCCAGCAGTGAAGCGGTTCGTACGGACTATGGCTACACCTTC.

The CDR3, as DNA: TGTGCCAGCAGCTTTAATAGCGGGGGGGAAGGAGATACGCAGTATTTT. Residues: CASSFNSGGEGDTQYF. The chain links TRBV7-3 to TRBJ2-3; TRBD2 matches at 11 bases. Per germline, CDR1 SGHTA and CDR2 FQGTGA. The CDR3 covers 16 residues. V lost 3 bases and J lost 5; bases outside the gene matches: 7.

The sample holds one count of this clone. The chain joins TRBV7-9 to TRBJ1-1; D gene ambiguous. CDR1 is SEHNR, CDR2 FQNEAQ, per germline (reference sequence). This CDR3 contains 12 residues. V was cut by 3 bases and J by 10 bases, with 12 bases left in between. The CDR3 region has the DNA TGTGCCAGCAGCTTCCGCGGATCTGGAGCTTTCTTT. It specifies CASSFRGSGAFF.

This clone came up a few times. The CDR3 is CASSSGGTSGSGGELFF. In nucleotides, the CDR3 is TGTGCCAGCAGCTCTGGAGGGACTAGCGGGAGTGGGGGGGAGCTGTTTTTT. The rearrangement uses TRBV5-4 and TRBJ2-2, with TRBD2 matching 14 bases. The CDR3 has 17 residues. Germline V gene sequence: CDR1 SGHNT, CDR2 YYREEE (reference sequence). The ends lost 3 bases at V and 8 bases at J; junction bases unmatched: 9.

The V gene is TRBV10-3, the J gene TRBJ2-7; 10 positions match TRBD1. The CDR3 consists of 13 residues. J gave up 2 bases and V 10 bases, and 5 bases lay outside the gene matches. In germline, CDR1 is ENHRY, CDR2 SYGVKD. In DNA form, the CDR3 reads TGTGCCACCGAGGACAGGGGGACCTACGAGCAGTACTTC. Its protein product is CATEDRGTYEQYF.

The chain joins TRBV28 to TRBJ1-2; no clear D gene. Germline CDR1 reads MDHEN; CDR2 reads SYDVKM. This CDR3 has 14 amino acids. Between the trimmed V and J ends, which lost 3 bases and 7 bases, there was a span of 15 bases. The CDR3 loop is CASSFPEAVGGYTF. CDR3 coding DNA: TGTGCCAGCAGTTTCCCTGAGGCGGTGGGTGGCTACACCTTC.

This clone has only one observation. The chain joins TRBV29-1 to TRBJ1-2; 7 bases agree with TRBD1. Germline V lookup: CDR1 SQVTM, CDR2 ANQGSEA. The CDR3 runs 12 residues. Trimming cost V 7 bases and J 7 bases; bases outside gene matches: 9. The CDR3 sequence is CSAEDRLRGYTF. For the CDR3, the DNA is TGCAGCGCCGAGGACAGGCTGCGTGGCTACACCTTC.

The chain recombines TRBV5-1 with TRBJ2-1; tentative D call: TRBD2 (6 bases). Germline values: CDR1 SGHRS, CDR2 YFSETQ. The CDR3 length is 15 residues. V shed 4 bases and J shed 5 bases, with 16 bases lying between them. The CDR3, as DNA: TGCGCCAGCAGCCTGGTATGGTCGGGGGACAATGAGCAGTTCTTC. Protein sequence: CASSLVWSGDNEQFF. Filled out from reference TRBV5-1 and TRBJ2-1, the complete variable domain reads KAGVTQTPRYLIKTRGQQVTLSCSPISGHRSVSWYQQTPGQGLQFLFEYFSETQRNKGNFPGRFSGRQFSNSRSEMNVSTLELGDSALYLCASSLVWSGDNEQFFGPGTRLTVL.

In its sample, this clone was seen a few times. The chain links TRBV6-6 to TRBJ1-1; the D gene is possibly TRBD1 (5 bases). Per germline, CDR1 MNHNY and CDR2 SVGAGI (reference sequence). There are 13 residues in the CDR3. The V end lost 6 bases, the J end lost 1 base, and 9 bases lay between the germline ends. The CDR3 here is CASSQTGNTEAFF. CDR3 coding DNA: TGTGCCAGCAGCCAAACAGGGAACACTGAAGCTTTCTTT.